The 21 T cell receptor beta chains below all came from one sample that was sequenced in a study of Tregs in tolerant kidney transplant recipients. Data came from immunoSEQ multiplex PCR; TCRdb stores just in-frame clones and leaves some out. In the table there are about 73,000 clones, around 93% of which are singletons. Sequenced here: Tregs from blood, sampled before the transplant. The receptor source for this set is a human donor who received a combined kidney and bone marrow transplant.

The rearrangement joins TRBV29-1 to TRBJ1-1, with no clear D. CDR3 length equals 11 residues. Germline V gene lookup returns CDR1 SQVTM and CDR2 ANQGSEA. Written as DNA, the CDR3 is TGCAGTGCCTCCCACGGCACTGAAGCTTTCTTT. It translates to CSASHGTEAFF.

This sequence joins TRBV5-4 and TRBJ1-3, with a weak D call TRBD1 (5 bases). CDR3 length: 18 residues. V lost 4 bases and J 0 bases, leaving 20 bases between the germline ends. Germline CDR1 SGHNT, CDR2 YYREEE (reference sequence). The CDR3 loop is CASSNPRDGPLSGNTIYF. The CDR3 region has the DNA TGTGCCAGCAGCAACCCTCGGGACGGCCCGCTCTCTGGAAACACCATATATTTT.

V usage is TRBV2 and J usage is TRBJ1-2; TRBD1 is a possible D gene (5 bases). CDR3 length: 14 amino acids. V lost 2 bases, J lost 0 bases, and 7 bases lay in between. The V gene's germline CDR1 is SNHLY and CDR2 FYNNEI. CDR3 loop: CASSESGSNYGYTF. DNA of the CDR3: TGTGCCAGCAGTGAATCAGGGTCTAACTATGGCTACACCTTC.

The chain has TRBV23-1 and TRBJ2-7; the D is unclear. TRBV23-1 is sorted into the ORF group, with uncertain function. The CDR3 contains 8 residues. V was clipped by 8 bases and J by 4 bases, with 0 bases between them. The CDR3 coding sequence is TGCGCCAGCTACGAGCAGTACTTC. Translated: CASYEQYF.

DNA of the CDR3: TGTGCCAGCAGCTGGGGACAGAGGCAAGAGACCCAGTACTTC. Its translation: CASSWGQRQETQYF. The V call is TRBV7-2, the J call TRBJ2-5; 7 positions agree with TRBD1. The CDR3 is made up of 14 amino acids. The trim removed 4 bases at V and 2 bases at J, leaving 4 bases unmatched. From germline, CDR1 is SGHTA and CDR2 FQGNSA.

The chain uses TRBV18 and TRBJ1-4, with D possibly TRBD1 on 6 matching bases. Trimming removed 3 bases from V and 0 bases from J, with 17 bases in between. The CDR3 spans 18 residues. The germline gives CDR1 KGHSH, CDR2 LQKENI. CDR3 sequence reads: CASSPPRQAGATNEKLFF. In DNA, the CDR3 is TGTGCCAGCTCACCGCCACGACAGGCGGGGGCAACTAATGAAAAACTGTTTTTT. The variable domain in full, completed from reference TRBV18 and TRBJ1-4, reads NAGVMQNPRHLVRRRGQEARLRCSPMKGHSHVYWYRQLPEEGLKFMVYLQKENIIDESGMPKERFSAEFPKEGPSILRIQQVVRGDSAAYFCASSPPRQAGATNEKLFFGSGTQLSVL.

J is TRBJ1-6 and V is TRBV28; TRBD1 aligns across 7 bases. Germline CDR1 is MDHEN and CDR2 is SYDVKM. The CDR3 spans 15 residues. V dropped 9 bases and J dropped 4; count of bases not matched to a gene: 9. CDR3 sequence (DNA): TGTGCCAGTCTCTTAGGGGACAGATATAATTCACCCCTCCACTTT. This encodes CASLLGDRYNSPLHF.

The rearrangement joins TRBV6-6 to TRBJ2-7; D perhaps matches TRBD2 (6 bases). In germline, CDR1 is MNHNY, CDR2 SVGAGI (reference sequence). V lost 1 base and J 1 base, leaving 8 bases between the germline ends. CDR3 length equals 14 residues. The CDR3 DNA is TGTGCCAGCAGTTACTATCGGGAGTCCTACGAGCAGTACTTC. Translated: CASSYYRESYEQYF.

The chain carries TRBV5-1 and TRBJ2-1; 7 nucleotides agree with TRBD1. This CDR3 contains 15 residues. V lost 2 bases and J lost 8; bases outside the gene matches: 10. The germline V gene encodes CDR1 SGHRS and CDR2 YFSETQ. DNA of the CDR3: TGCGCCAGCAGCTTACCCAGGGGGAGTATAGATGAGCAGTTCTTC. Translating it yields CASSLPRGSIDEQFF.

The chain uses TRBV11-3 and TRBJ2-5; 10 nucleotides line up with TRBD2. The CDR3 is 16 amino acids. The ends lost 1 base at V and 5 bases at J; junction bases unmatched: 7. Germline assignment: CDR1 SGHNT and CDR2 YENEEA. The CDR3 region is CASSLGLAGAQETQYF. CDR3 in DNA: TGTGCCAGCAGCTTAGGCCTAGCGGGAGCCCAGGAGACCCAGTACTTC. The entire variable domain, with the rest obtained from reference TRBV11-3 and TRBJ2-5, is as follows: EAGVVQSPRYKIIEKKQPVAFWCNPISGHNTLYWYLQNLGQGPELLIRYENEEAVDDSQLPKDRFSAERLKGVDSTLKIQPAELGDSAVYLCASSLGLAGAQETQYFGPGTRLLVL.

This chain connects TRBV7-9 to TRBJ2-7; TRBD1 matches 8 bases. V lost 3 bases, J lost 6 bases, and 19 bases stayed unmatched. The CDR3 has 18 amino acids. CDR1 and CDR2 from the germline V gene are SEHNR and FQNEAQ (reference sequence). CDR3 sequence: CASSLGARGLVGGPEQYF. The CDR3 DNA follows: TGTGCCAGCAGCTTGGGGGCCAGGGGGCTTGTGGGAGGCCCCGAGCAGTACTTC.

CDR3 in amino acids: CASSHSRTGNYGYTF. In nucleotides, the CDR3 is TGTGCCAGTAGTCACTCAAGGACAGGGAACTATGGCTACACCTTC. The V call is TRBV19, the J call TRBJ1-2; 8 bases fit TRBD1. Germline assignment: CDR1 LNHDA and CDR2 SQIVND (reference sequence). The CDR3 sequence is 15 residues long. After removal of 5 bases from V and 2 bases from J, the junction contained 7 bases not matched to a gene.

The chain has TRBV5-1 and TRBJ2-5, with D tentatively TRBD2 (5 bases). The germline V gene has CDR1 SGHRS and CDR2 YFSETQ. This CDR3 spans 14 amino acids. Between the trimmed V and J ends, which lost 0 bases and 2 bases, there was a span of 8 bases. The CDR3 region is CASSLGAAQETQYF. The CDR3 DNA is TGCGCCAGCAGCTTGGGAGCGGCGCAAGAGACCCAGTACTTC.

This clone was found once. The chain links TRBV9 to TRBJ2-5; D perhaps matches TRBD2 (6 bases). Trimming left V 2 bases short and J 1 base short, with 15 bases between. Germline CDR1 and CDR2: SGDLS and YYNGEE. The CDR3 extends over 16 amino acids. CDR3 sequence: CASSVPPAGIQETQYF. The DNA of the CDR3 is TGTGCCAGCAGCGTCCCGCCCGCGGGAATCCAAGAGACCCAGTACTTC.

The chain carries TRBV19 and TRBJ2-5, with D possibly being TRBD1 (5 bases). The DNA end is more similar to TRBJ2-7, so the J call may be wrong. Germline V gene sequence: CDR1 LNHDA, CDR2 SQIVND (reference sequence). This CDR3 is built from 14 residues. As DNA, the CDR3 is TGTGCCAGTAGTATTAACCAGGGTTACGGCGAGCAGTACTTC. Amino acid sequence: CASSINQGYGEQYF.

The V gene is TRBV28, the J gene TRBJ2-1, with no clear D. V was trimmed by 3 bases and J by 5 bases, leaving 8 bases between them. Per the germline V gene, CDR1 is MDHEN and CDR2 is SYDVKM. The CDR3 runs to 13 residues. CDR3 sequence: CASSLSGDNEQFF. The CDR3 coding sequence is TGTGCCAGCAGTTTGAGTGGGGACAATGAGCAGTTCTTC.

J is TRBJ2-3 and V is TRBV6-8, with 7 bases aligning to TRBD2. The germline V gene has CDR1 MNHGY and CDR2 SAAAGT. With V trimmed by 7 bases and J by 2 bases, 12 bases remained unmatched. This CDR3 has 16 residues. The DNA of the CDR3 is TGTGCCAGCACCCAGCGGGACTCGCTCCTCACAGATACGCAGTATTTT. Translating gives CASTQRDSLLTDTQYF.

The CDR3 sequence: CSVITSGFSTDTQYF. The CDR3 nucleotides are TGCAGCGTGATAACTAGCGGATTTAGCACAGATACGCAGTATTTT. V is TRBV29-1 and J is TRBJ2-3; TRBD2 matches 8 bases. The V gene end was trimmed by 6 bases and the J gene end by 0 bases; junction bases not matched to a gene: 8. Germline assignment: CDR1 SQVTM and CDR2 ANQGSEA. The CDR3 loop spans 15 amino acids.

This chain joins TRBV29-1 and TRBJ2-3; no clear D gene. The CDR3 has 11 residues. Per germline, CDR1 SQVTM and CDR2 ANQGSEA. V lost 5 bases to trimming and J lost 5 bases, with 8 bases between them. The CDR3 coding sequence is TGCAGCGTTCAACTACGAGATACGCAGTATTTT. This translates into CSVQLRDTQYF.

This clone appeared a single time. This chain connects TRBV9 to TRBJ1-4, with 8 bases fitting TRBD1. Germline V gene lookup returns CDR1 SGDLS and CDR2 YYNGEE. There are 15 residues in the CDR3. The ends lost 7 bases at V and 0 bases at J; junction bases unmatched: 5. This CDR3 reads CASSTGDATNEKLFF. CDR3 DNA sequence: TGTGCCAGCTCGACAGGGGATGCAACTAATGAAAAACTGTTTTTT. The full variable domain, in which reference TRBV9 and TRBJ1-4 provide the parts outside the CDR3, is DSGVTQTPKHLITATGQRVTLRCSPRSGDLSVYWYQQSLDQGLQFLIQYYNGEERAKGNILERFSAQQFPDLHSELNLSSLELGDSALYFCASSTGDATNEKLFFGSGTQLSVL.

The rearrangement joins TRBV5-8 to TRBJ1-5; D gene uncertain. The CDR3 length is 17 residues. Germline loops: CDR1 SGHTS, CDR2 YDEGEE. V shed 1 base and J shed 0 bases, with 14 bases lying between them. The DNA for the CDR3 is TGTGCCAGCAGCTTGATTATAAACTCGGATAGCAATCAGCCCCAGCATTTT. It codes for CASSLIINSDSNQPQHF.